This T cell receptor beta chain is drawn from a study of CD8 T cells in Susac syndrome. CD8+ and CD4+ T cells from blood underwent TCR beta sequencing, which was carried out in a high-throughput format. The CDR3 contains 14 residues. The V end was cut by 5 bases, the J end by 7 bases, with 15 bases between. From germline, CDR1 is LNHDA and CDR2 SQIVND (reference sequence). Reverse transcription of roughly 0.5 to 1 ug RNA used random hexamers. Multiplex PCR with immunoSEQ amplified the TCR beta CDR3 across 54 Vbeta and 13 Jbeta. MiXCR was run by TCRdb on the immunoSEQ multiplex PCR reads, yielding one entry per CDR3 protein. The table shows fewer than 95,000 distinct CDR3 sequences, with roughly 96% occurring only once.

The sequence was collected from a human donor with Susac syndrome. Material for sequencing was CD8+ T cells from PBMCs. J is TRBJ1-5 and V is TRBV19; no firm D call. CDR3: CASSAAFGEQPQHF. CDR3 coding DNA: TGTGCCAGTAGTGCCGCCTTCGGGGAACAGCCCCAGCATTTT.